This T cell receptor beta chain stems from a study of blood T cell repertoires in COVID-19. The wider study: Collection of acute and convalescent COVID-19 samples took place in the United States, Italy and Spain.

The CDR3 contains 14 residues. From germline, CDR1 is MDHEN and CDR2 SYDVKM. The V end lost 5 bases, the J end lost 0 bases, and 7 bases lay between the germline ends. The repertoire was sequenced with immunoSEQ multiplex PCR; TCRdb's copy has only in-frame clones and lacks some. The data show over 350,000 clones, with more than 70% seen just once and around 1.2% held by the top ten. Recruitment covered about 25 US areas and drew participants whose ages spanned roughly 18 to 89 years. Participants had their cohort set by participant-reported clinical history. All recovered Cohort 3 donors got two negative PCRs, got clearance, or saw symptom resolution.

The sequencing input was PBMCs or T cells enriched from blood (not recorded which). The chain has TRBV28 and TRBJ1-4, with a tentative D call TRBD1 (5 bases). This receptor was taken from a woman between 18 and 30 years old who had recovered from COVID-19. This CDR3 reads CASSDSATNEKLFF. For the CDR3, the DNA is TGTGCCAGCAGTGACAGTGCAACTAATGAAAAACTGTTTTTT.